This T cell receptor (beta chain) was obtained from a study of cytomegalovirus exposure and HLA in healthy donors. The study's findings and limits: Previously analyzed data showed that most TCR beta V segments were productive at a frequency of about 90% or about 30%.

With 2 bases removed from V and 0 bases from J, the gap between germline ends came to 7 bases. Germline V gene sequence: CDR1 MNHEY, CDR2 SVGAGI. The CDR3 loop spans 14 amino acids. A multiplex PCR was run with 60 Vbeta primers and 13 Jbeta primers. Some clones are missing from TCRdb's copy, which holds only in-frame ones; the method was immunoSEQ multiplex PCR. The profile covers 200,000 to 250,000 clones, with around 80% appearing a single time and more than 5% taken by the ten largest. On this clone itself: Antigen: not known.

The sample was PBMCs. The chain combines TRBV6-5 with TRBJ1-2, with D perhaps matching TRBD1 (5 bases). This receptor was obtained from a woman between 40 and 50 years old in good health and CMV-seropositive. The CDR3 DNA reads TGTGCCAGCAGTTACGACAGAACTAACTATGGCTACACCTTC. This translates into CASSYDRTNYGYTF.